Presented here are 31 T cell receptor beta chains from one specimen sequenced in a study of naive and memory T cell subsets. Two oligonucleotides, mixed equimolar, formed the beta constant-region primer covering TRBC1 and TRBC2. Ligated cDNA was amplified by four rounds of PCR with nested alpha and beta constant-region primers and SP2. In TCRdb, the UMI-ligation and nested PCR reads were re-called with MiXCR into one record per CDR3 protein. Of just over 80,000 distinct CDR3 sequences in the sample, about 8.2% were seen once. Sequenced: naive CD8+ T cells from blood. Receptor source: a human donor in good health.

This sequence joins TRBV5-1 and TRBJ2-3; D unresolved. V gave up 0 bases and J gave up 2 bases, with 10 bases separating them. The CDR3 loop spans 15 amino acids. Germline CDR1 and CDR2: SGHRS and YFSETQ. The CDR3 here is CASSLVEINTDTQYF. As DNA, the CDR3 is TGCGCCAGCAGCTTGGTTGAAATTAACACAGATACGCAGTATTTT. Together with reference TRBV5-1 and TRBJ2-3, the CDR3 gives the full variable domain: KAGVTQTPRYLIKTRGQQVTLSCSPISGHRSVSWYQQTPGQGLQFLFEYFSETQRNKGNFPGRFSGRQFSNSRSEMNVSTLELGDSALYLCASSLVEINTDTQYFGPGTRLTVL.

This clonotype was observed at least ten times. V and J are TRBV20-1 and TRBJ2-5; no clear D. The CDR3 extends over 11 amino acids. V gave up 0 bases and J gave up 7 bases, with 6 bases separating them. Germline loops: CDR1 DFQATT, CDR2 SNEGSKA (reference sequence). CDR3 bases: TGCAGTGCTAGAGATGAGAGGACCCAGTACTTC. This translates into CSARDERTQYF.

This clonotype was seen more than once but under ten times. The DNA for the CDR3 is TGCAGCGTTCACGGCCCAGACACAGATACGCAGTATTTT. Protein product: CSVHGPDTDTQYF. The chain carries TRBV29-1 and TRBJ2-3; no definite D call. The V gene lost 5 bases and the J gene lost 2 bases, with 11 bases spanning the gap. This CDR3 spans 13 amino acids. Germline V lookup: CDR1 SQVTM, CDR2 ANQGSEA.

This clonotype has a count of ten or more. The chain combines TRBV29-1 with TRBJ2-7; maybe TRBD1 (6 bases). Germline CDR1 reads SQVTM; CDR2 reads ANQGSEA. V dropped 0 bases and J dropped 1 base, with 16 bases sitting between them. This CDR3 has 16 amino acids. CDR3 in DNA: TGCAGCGTTGAAGAACCAGACAGACAGGAATCCTACGAGCAGTACTTC. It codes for CSVEEPDRQESYEQYF.

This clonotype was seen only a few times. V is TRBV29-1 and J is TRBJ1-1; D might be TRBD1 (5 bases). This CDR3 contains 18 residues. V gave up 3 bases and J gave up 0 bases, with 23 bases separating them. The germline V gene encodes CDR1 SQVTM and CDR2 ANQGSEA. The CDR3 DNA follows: TGCAGCGTTGAGGGGGAAGTAAACTTCGGGTTCATGAACACTGAAGCTTTCTTT. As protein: CSVEGEVNFGFMNTEAFF.

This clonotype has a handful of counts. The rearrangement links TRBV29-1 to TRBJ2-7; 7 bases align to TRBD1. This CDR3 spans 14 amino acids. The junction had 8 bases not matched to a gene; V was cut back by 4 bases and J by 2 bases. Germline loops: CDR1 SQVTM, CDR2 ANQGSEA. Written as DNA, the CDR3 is TGCAGCGTTGTCCTCGGGGACAGAACCTACGAGCAGTACTTC. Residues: CSVVLGDRTYEQYF.

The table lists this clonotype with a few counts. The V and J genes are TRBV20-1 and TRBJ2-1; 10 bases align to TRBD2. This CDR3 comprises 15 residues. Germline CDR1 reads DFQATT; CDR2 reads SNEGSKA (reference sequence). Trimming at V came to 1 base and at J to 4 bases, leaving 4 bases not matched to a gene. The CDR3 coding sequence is TGCAGTGCTAGAGTCGGGACTAGCGAATACAATGAGCAGTTCTTC. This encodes CSARVGTSEYNEQFF.

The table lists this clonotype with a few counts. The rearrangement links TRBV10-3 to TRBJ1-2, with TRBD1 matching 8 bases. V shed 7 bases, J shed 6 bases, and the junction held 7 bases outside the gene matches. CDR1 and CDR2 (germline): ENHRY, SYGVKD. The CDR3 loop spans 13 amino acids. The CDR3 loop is CAIMKDRVHGYTF. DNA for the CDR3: TGTGCCATCATGAAGGACAGGGTCCATGGCTACACCTTC.

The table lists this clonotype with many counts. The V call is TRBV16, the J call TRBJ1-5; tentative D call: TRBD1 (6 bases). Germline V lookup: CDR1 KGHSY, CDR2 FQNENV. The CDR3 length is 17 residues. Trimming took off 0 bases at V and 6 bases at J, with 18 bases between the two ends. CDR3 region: CASSQSAQGEASQPQHF. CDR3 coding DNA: TGTGCCAGCAGCCAATCCGCACAGGGTGAGGCTAGTCAGCCCCAGCATTTT.

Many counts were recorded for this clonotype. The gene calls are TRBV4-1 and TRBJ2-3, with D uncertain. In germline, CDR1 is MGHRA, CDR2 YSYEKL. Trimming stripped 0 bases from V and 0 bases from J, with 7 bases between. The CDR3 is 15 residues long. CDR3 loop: CASSQDRPSTDTQYF. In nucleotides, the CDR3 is TGCGCCAGCAGCCAAGATCGCCCTAGCACAGATACGCAGTATTTT.

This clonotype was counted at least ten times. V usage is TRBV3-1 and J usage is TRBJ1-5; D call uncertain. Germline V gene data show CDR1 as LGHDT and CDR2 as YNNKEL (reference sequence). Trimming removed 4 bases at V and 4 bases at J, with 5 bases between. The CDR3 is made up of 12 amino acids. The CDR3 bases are TGTGCCAGCAGCCTAGAGAATCAGCCCCAGCATTTT. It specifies CASSLENQPQHF.

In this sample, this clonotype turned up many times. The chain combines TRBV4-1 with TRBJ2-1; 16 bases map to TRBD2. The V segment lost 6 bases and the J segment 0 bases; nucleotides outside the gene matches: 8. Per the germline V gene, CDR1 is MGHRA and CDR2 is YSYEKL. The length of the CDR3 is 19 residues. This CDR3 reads CASRNTGLAGGISYNEQFF. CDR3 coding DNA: TGCGCCAGCAGGAACACGGGACTAGCGGGAGGGATCTCCTACAATGAGCAGTTCTTC.

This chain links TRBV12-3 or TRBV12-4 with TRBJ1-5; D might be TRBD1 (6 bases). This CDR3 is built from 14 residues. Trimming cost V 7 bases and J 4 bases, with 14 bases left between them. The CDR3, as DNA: TGTGCCAGCACCCATGAGGGGGGTAATCAGCCCCAGCATTTT. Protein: CASTHEGGNQPQHF.

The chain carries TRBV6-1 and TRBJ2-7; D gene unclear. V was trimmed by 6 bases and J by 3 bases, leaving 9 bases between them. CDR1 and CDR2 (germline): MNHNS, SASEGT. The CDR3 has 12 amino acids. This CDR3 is CASSDGIYEQYF. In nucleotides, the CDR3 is TGTGCCAGCAGCGACGGAATCTACGAGCAGTACTTC.

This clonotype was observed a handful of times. The CDR3 sequence is CASSDTGTYQETQYF. CDR3 in DNA: TGTGCCAGCAGCGATACAGGGACATACCAAGAGACCCAGTACTTC. The chain carries TRBV6-1 and TRBJ2-5; possible D gene TRBD1, 6 bases. The CDR3 totals 15 residues. Per germline, CDR1 MNHNS and CDR2 SASEGT. V lost 6 bases and J 0 bases, leaving 14 bases between the germline ends.

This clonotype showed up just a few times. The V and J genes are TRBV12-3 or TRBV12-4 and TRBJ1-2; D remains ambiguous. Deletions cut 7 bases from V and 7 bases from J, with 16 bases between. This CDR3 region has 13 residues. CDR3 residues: CASTTSWSAGYTF. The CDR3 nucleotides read TGTGCCAGCACCACATCTTGGTCGGCTGGCTACACCTTC.

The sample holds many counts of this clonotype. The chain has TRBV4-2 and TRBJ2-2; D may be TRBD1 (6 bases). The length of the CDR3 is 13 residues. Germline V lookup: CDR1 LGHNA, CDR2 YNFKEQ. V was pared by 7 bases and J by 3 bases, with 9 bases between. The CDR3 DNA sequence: TGTGCCAGCACACAGGGTTACACCGGGGAGCTGTTTTTT. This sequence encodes CASTQGYTGELFF.

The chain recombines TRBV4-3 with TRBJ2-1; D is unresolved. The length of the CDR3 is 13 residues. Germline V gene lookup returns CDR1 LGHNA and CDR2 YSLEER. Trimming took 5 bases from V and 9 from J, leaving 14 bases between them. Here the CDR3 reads CASSLGAVGEQFF. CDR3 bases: TGCGCCAGCAGCTTGGGCGCGGTGGGTGAGCAGTTCTTC.

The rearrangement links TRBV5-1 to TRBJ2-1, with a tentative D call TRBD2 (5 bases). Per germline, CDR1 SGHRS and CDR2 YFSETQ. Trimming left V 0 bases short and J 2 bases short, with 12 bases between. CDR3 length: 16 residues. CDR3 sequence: CASSLVGREPYNEQFF. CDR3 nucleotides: TGCGCCAGCAGCTTGGTCGGTAGGGAGCCCTACAATGAGCAGTTCTTC.

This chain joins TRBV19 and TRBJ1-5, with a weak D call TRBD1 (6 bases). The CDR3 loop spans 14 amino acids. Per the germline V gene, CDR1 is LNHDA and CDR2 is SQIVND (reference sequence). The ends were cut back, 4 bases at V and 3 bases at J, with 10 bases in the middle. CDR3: CASSKGQLNQPQHF. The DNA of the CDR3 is TGTGCCAGTAGTAAAGGACAGCTCAATCAGCCCCAGCATTTT.

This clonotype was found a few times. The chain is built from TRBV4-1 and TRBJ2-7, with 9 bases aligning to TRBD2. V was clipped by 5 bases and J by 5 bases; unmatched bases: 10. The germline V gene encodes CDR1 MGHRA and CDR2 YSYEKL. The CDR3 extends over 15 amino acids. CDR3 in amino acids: CASSSQVASGNEQYF. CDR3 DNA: TGCGCCAGCAGCTCCCAGGTGGCTAGCGGGAACGAGCAGTACTTC.

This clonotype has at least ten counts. The CDR3 sequence is CASSSRQGTQYF. The DNA for the CDR3 is TGTGCCAGCAGCTCACGACAGGGGACGCAGTACTTC. The V call is TRBV7-9, the J call TRBJ2-7; TRBD1 agrees at 8 bases. Germline CDR1 is SEHNR and CDR2 is FQNEAQ (reference sequence). The CDR3 has 12 amino acids. J lost 9 bases, V lost 4 bases, and 5 bases had no gene match.

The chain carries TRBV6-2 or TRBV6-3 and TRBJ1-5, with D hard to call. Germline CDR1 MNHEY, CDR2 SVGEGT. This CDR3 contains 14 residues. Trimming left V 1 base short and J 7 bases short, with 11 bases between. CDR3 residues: CASSYLGGRQPQHF. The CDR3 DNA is TGTGCCAGCAGTTACTTGGGAGGGAGGCAGCCCCAGCATTTT.

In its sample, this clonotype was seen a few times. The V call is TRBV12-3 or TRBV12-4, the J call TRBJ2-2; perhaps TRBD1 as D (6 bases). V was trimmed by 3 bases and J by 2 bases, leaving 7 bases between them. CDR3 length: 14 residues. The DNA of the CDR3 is TGTGCCAGCAGTTTCGGGACAAACACCGGGGAGCTGTTTTTT. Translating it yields CASSFGTNTGELFF.

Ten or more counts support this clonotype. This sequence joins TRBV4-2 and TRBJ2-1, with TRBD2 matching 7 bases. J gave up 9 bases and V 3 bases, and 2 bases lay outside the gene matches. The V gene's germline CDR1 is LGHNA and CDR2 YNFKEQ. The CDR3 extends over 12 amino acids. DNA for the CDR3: TGTGCCAGCAGCCAGACTAGCAGTGAGCAGTTCTTC. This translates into CASSQTSSEQFF.

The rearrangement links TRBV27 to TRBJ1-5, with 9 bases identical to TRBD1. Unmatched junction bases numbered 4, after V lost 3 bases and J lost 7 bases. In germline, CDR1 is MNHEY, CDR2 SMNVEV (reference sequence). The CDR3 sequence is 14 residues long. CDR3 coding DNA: TGTGCCAGCAGTTTGGACAGGGGAAGCCAGCCCCAGCATTTT. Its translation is CASSLDRGSQPQHF.

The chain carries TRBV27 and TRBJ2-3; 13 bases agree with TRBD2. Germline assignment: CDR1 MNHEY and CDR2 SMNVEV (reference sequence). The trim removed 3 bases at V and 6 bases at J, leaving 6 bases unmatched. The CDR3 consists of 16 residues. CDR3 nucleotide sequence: TGTGCCAGCAGTTTCCTGGGGACTAGCGGGACGGATACGCAGTATTTT. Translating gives CASSFLGTSGTDTQYF.

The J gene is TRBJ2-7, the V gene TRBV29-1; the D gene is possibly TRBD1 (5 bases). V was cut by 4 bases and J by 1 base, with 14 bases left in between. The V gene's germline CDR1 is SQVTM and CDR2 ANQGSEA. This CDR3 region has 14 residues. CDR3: CSVVPGKSSYEQYF. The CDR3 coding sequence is TGCAGCGTTGTTCCAGGGAAGAGTTCCTACGAGCAGTACTTC.

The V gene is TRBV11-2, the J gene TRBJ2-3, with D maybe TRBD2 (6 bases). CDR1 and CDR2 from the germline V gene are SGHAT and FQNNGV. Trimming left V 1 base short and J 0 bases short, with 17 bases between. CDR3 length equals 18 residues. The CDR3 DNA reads TGTGCCAGCAGCTTAGTGGTGGCGGGAACGAGGAGCACAGATACGCAGTATTTT. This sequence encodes CASSLVVAGTRSTDTQYF.

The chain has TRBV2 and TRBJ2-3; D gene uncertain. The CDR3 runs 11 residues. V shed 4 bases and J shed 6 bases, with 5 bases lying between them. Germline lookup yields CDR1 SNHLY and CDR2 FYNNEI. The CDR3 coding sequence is TGTGCCAGCAGTGTGGCGGATACGCAGTATTTT. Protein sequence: CASSVADTQYF.

Here the CDR3 DNA reads TGTGCCAGCAGTTCGGGACAGGGAATCGAGTACTTC. Its translation: CASSSGQGIEYF. The chain uses TRBV12-3 or TRBV12-4 and TRBJ2-7, with 9 bases matching TRBD1. The CDR3 spans 12 residues. Trimming removed 4 bases from V and 11 bases from J; junction bases left unmatched: 6.